The clone carrying this T cell receptor beta chain was seen at least ten times. Its antigen is still unknown. The data derive from a study of T-cell reconstitution after alpha-beta-depleted transplantation in children. The library targeted TCRbeta and was prepared with unique molecular identifiers. TCRdb analysed the PCR reads with MiXCR anew, one entry per CDR3 protein. The table lists hundreds of thousands of distinct CDR3 sequences, roughly 8.2% of them singletons. Broader study findings: Surviving recipient T cells and thymic progenitors accounted for the high day-60 TCRbeta diversity observed in some patients.

The V end lost 6 bases, the J end lost 6 bases, and 11 bases lay between the germline ends. The CDR3 spans 13 residues. The source is a male patient aged 10-17 years who had a stem cell transplant for acute lymphoblastic leukemia, so the T cells may come from the graft donor. The rearrangement links TRBV12-3 or TRBV12-4 to TRBJ1-4; no clear D. This material consisted of PBMCs, mostly from graft donor cells, taken 180 days after TCRalphabeta/CD19-depleted stem cell transplant. CDR3 residues: CASSRGRDEKLFF. Written as DNA, the CDR3 is TGTGCCAGCAGCCGAGGGCGGGATGAAAAACTGTTTTTT.